The present T cell receptor (beta chain) was sequenced within a study of T-cell memory formation after mild COVID-19. Looking at the study overall: Largely, TCR clusters stayed within a single donor. Notes on the study in general: Certain responding clones were present in pre-infection memory, suggesting participation of cross-reactive memory.

After removal of 3 bases from V and 4 bases from J, the junction contained 5 bases not matched to a gene. CDR3 length: 14 amino acids. Germline V gene data show CDR1 as LNHDA and CDR2 as SQIVND (reference sequence). Regarding this clonotype: Its target is not known.

TCRdb called the 5' RACE reads again in MiXCR, with one record for every CDR3 protein. The sample holds tens of thousands of distinct CDR3 sequences; about 15% are singletons and the top ten take approximately 39%. This receptor was identified in a man younger than 30 who had mild COVID-19 (a few samples of this study predate the infection). Cell type and time point are not known. The chain uses TRBV19 and TRBJ1-2; 7 nucleotides match TRBD1. Specimen: PBMCs or a T cell subset sorted from them (not recorded which). This CDR3 is CASSMGGTAYGYTF. The CDR3 DNA is TGTGCCAGTAGTATGGGCGGGACAGCCTATGGCTACACCTTC.